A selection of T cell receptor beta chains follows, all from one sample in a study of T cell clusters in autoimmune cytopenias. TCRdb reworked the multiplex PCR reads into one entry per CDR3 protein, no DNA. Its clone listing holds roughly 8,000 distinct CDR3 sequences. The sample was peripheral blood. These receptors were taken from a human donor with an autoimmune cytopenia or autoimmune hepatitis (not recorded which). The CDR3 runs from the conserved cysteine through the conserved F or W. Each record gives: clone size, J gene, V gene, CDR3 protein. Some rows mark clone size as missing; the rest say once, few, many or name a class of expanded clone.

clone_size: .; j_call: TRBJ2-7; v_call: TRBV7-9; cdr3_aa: CASSLVGLAGDYEQYF
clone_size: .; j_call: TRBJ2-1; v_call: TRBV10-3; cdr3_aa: CATGLVPEQFF
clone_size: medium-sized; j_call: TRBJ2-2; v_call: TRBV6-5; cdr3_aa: CANYRRGHTGELFF
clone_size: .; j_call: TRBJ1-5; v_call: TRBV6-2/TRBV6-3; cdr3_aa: CASRAGQGRRNQPQHF
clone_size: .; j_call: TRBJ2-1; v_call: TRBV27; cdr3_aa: CASSLPGTSGRRGNEQFF
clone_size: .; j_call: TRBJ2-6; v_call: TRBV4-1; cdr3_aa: CASSPIYGTSYSGANVLTF
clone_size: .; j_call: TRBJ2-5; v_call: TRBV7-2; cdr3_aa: CASRAGTGLSQYF
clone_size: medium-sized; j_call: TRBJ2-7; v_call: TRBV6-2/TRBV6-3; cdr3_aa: CASSYSIGTLFYEQYF
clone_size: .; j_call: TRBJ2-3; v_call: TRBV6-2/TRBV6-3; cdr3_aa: CASRSYSGTSRRIAQYF
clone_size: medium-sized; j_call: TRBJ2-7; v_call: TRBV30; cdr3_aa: CAWSEGSPREQYF
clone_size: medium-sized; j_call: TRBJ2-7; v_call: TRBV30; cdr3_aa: CAWVPGQGRSLEQYF
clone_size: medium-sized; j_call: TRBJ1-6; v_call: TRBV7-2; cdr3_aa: CASTNSEPLHF
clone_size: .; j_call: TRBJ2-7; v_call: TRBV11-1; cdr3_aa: CASNLASGSGEQYF
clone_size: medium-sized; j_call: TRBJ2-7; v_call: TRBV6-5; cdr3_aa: CASRDLAGGSYEQYF
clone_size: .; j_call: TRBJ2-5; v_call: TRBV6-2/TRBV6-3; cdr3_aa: CASNGRRQETQYF
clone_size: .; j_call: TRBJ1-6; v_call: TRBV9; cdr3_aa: CASSATGGARNSPLHF
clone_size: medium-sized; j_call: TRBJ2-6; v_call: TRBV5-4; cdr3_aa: CASSSPRASNSGANVLTF
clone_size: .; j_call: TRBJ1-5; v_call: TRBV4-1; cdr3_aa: CASSPLLTGAQPQHF
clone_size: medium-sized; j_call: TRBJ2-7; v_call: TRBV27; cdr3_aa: CASSLSSGRAYEQYF
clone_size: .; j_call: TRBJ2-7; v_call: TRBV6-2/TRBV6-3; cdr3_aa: CASSRTESAYEQYF
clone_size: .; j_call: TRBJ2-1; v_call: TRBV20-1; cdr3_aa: CSAPLFDVGPEFNEQFF
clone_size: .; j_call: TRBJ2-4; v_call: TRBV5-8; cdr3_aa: CASSLGAGITFIQYF
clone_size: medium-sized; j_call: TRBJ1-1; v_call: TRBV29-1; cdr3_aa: CSVGYTGTEAFF
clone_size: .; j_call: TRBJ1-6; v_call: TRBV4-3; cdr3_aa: CASSQEPILQGSPSSPLHF
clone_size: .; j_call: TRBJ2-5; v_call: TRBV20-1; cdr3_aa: CSADRLAGAVTQYF
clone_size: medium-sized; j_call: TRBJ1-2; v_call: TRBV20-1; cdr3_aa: CRVNRDDNYGYTF
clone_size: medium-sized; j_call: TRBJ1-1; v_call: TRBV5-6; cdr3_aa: CASSLRQVTEAFF
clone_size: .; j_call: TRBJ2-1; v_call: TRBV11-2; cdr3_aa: CASSLEAGPPSNEQFF
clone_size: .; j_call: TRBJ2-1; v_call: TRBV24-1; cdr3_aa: CATSGLFGTDYNEQFF
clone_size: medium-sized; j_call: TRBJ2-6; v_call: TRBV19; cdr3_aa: CASKKGQNSGANVLTF
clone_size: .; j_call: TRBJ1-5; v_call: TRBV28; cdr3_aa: CASSFFEAGGNQPQHF
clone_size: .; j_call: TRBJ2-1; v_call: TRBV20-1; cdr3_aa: CSARAGGGWGNEQFF
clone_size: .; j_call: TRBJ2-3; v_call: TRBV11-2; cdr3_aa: CASSLWGGGAADTQYF
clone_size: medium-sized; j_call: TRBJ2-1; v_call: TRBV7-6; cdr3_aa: CASSQSGRAYNEQFF
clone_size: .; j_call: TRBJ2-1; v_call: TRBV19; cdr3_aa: CASSTYLWSYNEQFF
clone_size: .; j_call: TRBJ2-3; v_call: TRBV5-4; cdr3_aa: CASSLAGRVWTDTQYF
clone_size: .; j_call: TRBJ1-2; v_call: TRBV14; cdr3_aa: CASSQHISDGYTF
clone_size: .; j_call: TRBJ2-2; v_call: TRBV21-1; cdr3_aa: CASSKWCRGGTGELFF
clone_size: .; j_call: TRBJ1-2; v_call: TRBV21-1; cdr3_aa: CASTLDRAGGYTF
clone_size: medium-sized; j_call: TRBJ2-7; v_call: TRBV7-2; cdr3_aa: CASSLERQKTSEQYF
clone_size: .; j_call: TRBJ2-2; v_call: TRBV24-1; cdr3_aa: CATSDLGRGHTGELFF
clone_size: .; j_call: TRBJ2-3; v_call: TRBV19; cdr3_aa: CASSIGPGDYTDTQYF
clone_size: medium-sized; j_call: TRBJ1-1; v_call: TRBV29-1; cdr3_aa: CSVEDPWTKGGAEAFF
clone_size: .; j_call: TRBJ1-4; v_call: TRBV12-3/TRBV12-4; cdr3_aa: CASSLWTGPNEKLFF
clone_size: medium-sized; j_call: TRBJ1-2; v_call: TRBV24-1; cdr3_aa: CATQDGTNYGYTF
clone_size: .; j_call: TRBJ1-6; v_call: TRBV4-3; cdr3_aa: CASSQYAGGEFSSPLHF
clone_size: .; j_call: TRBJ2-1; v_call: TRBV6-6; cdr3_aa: CASSYLSVLRGVEQFF
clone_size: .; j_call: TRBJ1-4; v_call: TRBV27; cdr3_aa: CASSLGTGGAKLFF
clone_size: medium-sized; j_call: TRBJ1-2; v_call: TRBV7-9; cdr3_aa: CASSSSGTGRLDYGYTF
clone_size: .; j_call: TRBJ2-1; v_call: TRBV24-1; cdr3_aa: CATSDFRTGHNEQFF
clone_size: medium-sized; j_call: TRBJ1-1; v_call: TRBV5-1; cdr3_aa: CASSPTTHTEAFF
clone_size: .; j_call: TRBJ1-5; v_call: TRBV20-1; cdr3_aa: CSASSGGGNNQPQHF
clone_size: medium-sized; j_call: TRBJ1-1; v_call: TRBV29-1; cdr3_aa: CSVKRGGSGQGEAFF
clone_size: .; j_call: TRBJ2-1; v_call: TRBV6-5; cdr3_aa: CASSYGILRGGFDEQFF
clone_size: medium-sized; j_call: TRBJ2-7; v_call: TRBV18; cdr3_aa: CASSPDGAPVYEQYF